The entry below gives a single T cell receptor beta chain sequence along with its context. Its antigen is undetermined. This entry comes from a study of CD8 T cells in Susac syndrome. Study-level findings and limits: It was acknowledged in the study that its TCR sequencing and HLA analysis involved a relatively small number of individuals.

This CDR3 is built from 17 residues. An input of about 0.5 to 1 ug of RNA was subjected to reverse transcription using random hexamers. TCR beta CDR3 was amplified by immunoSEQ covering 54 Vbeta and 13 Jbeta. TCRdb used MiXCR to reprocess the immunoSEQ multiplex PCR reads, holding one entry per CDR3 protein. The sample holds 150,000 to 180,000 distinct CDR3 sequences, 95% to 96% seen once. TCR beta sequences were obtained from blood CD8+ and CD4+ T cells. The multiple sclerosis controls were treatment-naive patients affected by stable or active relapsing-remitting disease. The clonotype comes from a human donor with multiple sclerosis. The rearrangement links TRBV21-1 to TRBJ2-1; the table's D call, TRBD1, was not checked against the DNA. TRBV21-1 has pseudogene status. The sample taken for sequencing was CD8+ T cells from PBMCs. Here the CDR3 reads CASSKVVPGGPYNEQFF. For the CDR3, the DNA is TGTGCCAGCAGCAAAGTGGTTCCGGGGGGACCCTACAATGAGCAGTTCTTC.